One T cell receptor (beta chain) is described in this entry. Per germline, CDR1 SGHTA and CDR2 FQGTGA. The ends lost 5 bases at V and 6 bases at J; junction bases unmatched: 6. The CDR3 extends over 14 amino acids. Per the original methods: For nucleated cells, counts were estimated from reference gene primer amplification. Profiled with immunoSEQ multiplex PCR; TCRdb holds only in-frame clones, not every one. The V and J calls and clone size were taken over from that table, and D and trimming were inferred from the DNA. The table includes about 120,000 clones, about 85% detected once. This sample was included in a study of blood T cell repertoires in COVID-19. Study context: Donors in the United States, Italy and Spain gave samples during acute or convalescent COVID-19. PBMCs, B-cell-depleted T cells, or T cells provided the cDNA or gDNA that made up the material.

The V call is TRBV7-3, the J call TRBJ2-1; TRBD2 matches at 8 bases. Sequenced material: peripheral blood. This receptor was taken from a man older than 75 with acute or convalescent COVID-19. The CDR3 region has the DNA TGTGCCAGCAGCCGGGGGGGAAGCGTCAATGAGCAGTTCTTC. Encoded protein: CASSRGGSVNEQFF.